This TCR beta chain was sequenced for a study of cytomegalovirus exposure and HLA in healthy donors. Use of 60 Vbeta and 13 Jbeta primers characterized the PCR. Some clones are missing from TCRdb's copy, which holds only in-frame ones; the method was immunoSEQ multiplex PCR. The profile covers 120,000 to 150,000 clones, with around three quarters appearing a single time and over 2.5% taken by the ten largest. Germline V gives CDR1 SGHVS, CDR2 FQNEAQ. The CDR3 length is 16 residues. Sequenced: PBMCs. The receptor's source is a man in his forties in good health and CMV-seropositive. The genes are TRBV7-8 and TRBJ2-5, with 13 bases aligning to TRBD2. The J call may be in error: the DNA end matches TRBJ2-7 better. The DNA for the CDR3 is TGTGCCAGCAACCCGAACCCCGGGACTAGCGGGAACGAGCAGTACTTC. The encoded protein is CASNPNPGTSGNEQYF.